The clone carrying this T cell receptor (beta chain) occurred a few times. TCRdb's table, derived via immunoSEQ multiplex PCR, lists solely in-frame clones and lacks some. Of roughly 220,000 clones in the sample, more than 75% were seen once. The CDR3 covers 12 residues. Germline-derived CDR1 and CDR2 are MNHEY and SVGEGT. Trimming cost V 5 bases and J 5 bases, with 9 bases left between them. These data are taken from a study of blood T cell repertoires in COVID-19. The sequence came from a woman of 80 years or more with COVID-19, enrolled during active disease. The chain joins TRBV6-2 or TRBV6-3 to TRBJ1-2; D is unresolved. Sequences were obtained from peripheral blood. The CDR3: CASSTQRYGYTF. Written as DNA, the CDR3 is TGTGCCAGCAGTACTCAGCGGTATGGCTACACCTTC.